The clone carrying this T cell receptor beta chain was seen once. The antigen is undetermined. The sample comes from a study of cytomegalovirus exposure and HLA in healthy donors. Study-wide results and caveats: The authors judged a highly shared variant cluster likely a sequencing artifact.

Researchers ran the PCR with 60 Vbeta and 13 Jbeta primers. Using immunoSEQ multiplex PCR, the repertoire was profiled, and TCRdb retains in-frame clones only, with some absent. The sample shows 140,000 to 150,000 clones, around three quarters of them seen only once. Germline-derived CDR1 and CDR2 are SEHNR and FQNEAQ (reference sequence). The CDR3 runs to 15 residues. J was trimmed by 10 bases and V by 5 bases; bases with no gene match: 14. The gene calls are TRBV7-9 and TRBJ2-1, with 7 bases identical to TRBD1. The sequence derives from a man aged 35 to 55 in good health and CMV-seronegative. Sequencing was performed on PBMCs. CDR3 loop: CASSGDSRPGDEQFF. The CDR3 DNA reads TGTGCCAGCAGCGGGGACAGTCGGCCCGGAGACGAGCAGTTCTTC.